This TCR beta chain was profiled in a study of cytomegalovirus exposure and HLA in healthy donors. The germline gives CDR1 MNHNY, CDR2 SVGAGI (reference sequence). The CDR3 covers 15 residues. The J segment lost 4 bases and the V segment lost 8 bases, leaving 14 bases of the junction unmatched. Vbeta (60) and Jbeta (13) primers were used in the PCR. Using immunoSEQ multiplex PCR, the repertoire was profiled, and TCRdb retains in-frame clones only, with some absent. Altogether fewer than 250,000 clones are present, 87% being singletons, with the ten largest covering about 1.2%. This receptor was taken from a man aged 25-45 years in good health and CMV-seronegative. The specimen was PBMCs. The rearrangement joins TRBV6-6 to TRBJ2-7, with 7 bases matching TRBD1. CDR3 sequence reads: CASEGRQGLKYEQYF. The CDR3 nucleotides are TGTGCCAGCGAAGGGAGACAGGGTTTGAAATACGAGCAGTACTTC.